The rows below give T cell receptor beta chains drawn from one sample of a study of human T cells and chemical hapten exposure. TCRdb passed the 5' RACE reads through MiXCR, listing each CDR3 protein once. The sample gives more than 60,000 distinct CDR3 sequences, around a sixth of which show up once; under 7.5% is in the top ten. These receptors were taken from a female donor in good health. Both conserved end residues are part of each CDR3. Each record gives: D gene, V gene, J gene, clone size, CDR3 protein, CDR3 DNA. D genes are given only for firm matches. Expanded clones are given a class, and other clones once, few, many or no size at all.

.	TRBV7-2	TRBJ2-3	few	CASSPSFTDTQYF	TGTGCCAGCAGCCCTTCCTTCACAGATACGCAGTATTTT
.	TRBV28	TRBJ2-2	few	CASSSTNTGELFF	TGTGCCAGCAGCTCCACGAACACCGGGGAGCTGTTTTTT
TRBD1	TRBV6-1	TRBJ2-7	many	CASSEGDSSYEQYF	TGTGCCAGCAGTGAGGGGGACAGCTCCTACGAGCAGTACTTC
TRBD1	TRBV7-9	TRBJ1-1	.	CASSLRKPDMRDRFPEAFF	TGTGCCAGCAGCTTAAGGAAACCCGACATGAGGGACAGGTTCCCTGAAGCTTTCTTT
.	TRBV3-1	TRBJ2-7	many	CASSNQGSDEQYF	TGTGCCAGCTCCAATCAGGGGTCGGACGAGCAGTACTTC
TRBD2	TRBV3-1	TRBJ2-2	few	CASSPPRSGRKGAGELFF	TGTGCCAGCAGCCCACCCCGTAGCGGGAGGAAGGGCGCCGGGGAGCTGTTTTTT
.	TRBV7-6	TRBJ2-1	.	CASSLEIYNEQFF	TGTGCCAGCAGCTTAGAGATTTACAATGAGCAGTTCTTC
TRBD1	TRBV29-1	TRBJ2-7	.	CSVGTGYTYEQYF	TGCAGCGTGGGGACAGGCTACACCTACGAGCAGTACTTC
TRBD1	TRBV5-1	TRBJ1-6	.	CASTELPGQGSPLHF	TGCGCCAGCACCGAACTCCCGGGACAGGGTTCACCCCTCCACTTT
.	TRBV27	TRBJ1-1	few	CASSFNADTEAFF	TGTGCCAGCAGTTTTAACGCCGACACTGAAGCTTTCTTT
TRBD2	TRBV6-4	TRBJ2-3	.	CASSDSTGGPDTQYF	TGTGCCAGCAGTGACTCGACGGGGGGGCCAGATACGCAGTATTTT
.	TRBV29-1	TRBJ2-1	.	CSGDGGREQFF	TGCAGCGGCGACGGTGGCAGGGAGCAGTTCTTC
TRBD1	TRBV7-9	TRBJ1-1	few	CASSLTGDRAPEAFF	TGTGCCAGCAGCTTAACGGGAGACAGGGCCCCTGAAGCTTTCTTT
TRBD1	TRBV7-2	TRBJ2-7	.	CASSSVTGTGGLEQYF	TGTGCCAGCAGCTCCGTCACTGGGACAGGGGGTTTGGAGCAGTACTTC
.	TRBV30	TRBJ1-1	.	CAWTKGGAVAFF	TGTGCCTGGACGAAGGGGGGGGCCGTTGCTTTCTTT
.	TRBV23-1	TRBJ1-1	.	CASSPTDARGGYTEAFF	TGCGCCAGCAGCCCTACCGATGCCAGGGGCGGCTACACTGAAGCTTTCTTT
.	TRBV6-5	TRBJ2-7	.	CASSRHRDSSYEQYF	TGTGCCAGCAGTAGACACCGGGACTCTTCCTACGAGCAGTACTTC
TRBD1	TRBV7-2	TRBJ1-2	few	CASSLERGRDGYTF	TGTGCCAGCAGCTTAGAGAGGGGGCGGGATGGCTACACCTTC
TRBD1	TRBV5-1	TRBJ1-6	.	CASSWRQGDNSPLHF	TGCGCCAGCAGCTGGAGACAGGGAGATAATTCACCCCTCCACTTT
.	TRBV9	TRBJ1-5	few	CASSVGGNDQPQHF	TGTGCCAGCAGCGTCGGGGGAAACGATCAGCCCCAGCATTTT
.	TRBV20-1	TRBJ2-7	few	CSARDPLQAYEQYF	TGCAGTGCTAGAGATCCCTTACAAGCCTACGAGCAGTACTTC
TRBD1	TRBV6-5	TRBJ1-1	few	CASSLPRGGLNTEAFF	TGTGCCAGCAGTCTCCCCAGGGGGGGCCTGAACACTGAAGCTTTCTTT
.	TRBV29-1	TRBJ1-2	few	CSVESNYGYTF	TGCAGCGTTGAATCTAACTATGGCTACACCTTC
.	TRBV9	TRBJ1-1	.	CASSVADTEAFF	TGTGCCAGCAGCGTAGCGGACACTGAAGCTTTCTTT
.	TRBV29-1	TRBJ1-1	many	CSVRSFGSNTEAFF	TGCAGCGTTCGTTCGTTTGGGTCGAACACTGAAGCTTTCTTT
.	TRBV25-1	TRBJ1-4	few	CASSGGEKLFF	TGTGCCAGCAGTGGGGGTGAAAAACTGTTTTTT
TRBD2	TRBV4-2	TRBJ2-2	few	CASSPLAGGSGELFF	TGTGCCAGCAGCCCTCTAGCGGGAGGATCCGGGGAGCTGTTTTTT
.	TRBV5-1	TRBJ1-1	few	CASSFGGITEAFF	TGCGCCAGCAGCTTCGGTGGTATCACTGAAGCTTTCTTT
TRBD1	TRBV4-3	TRBJ1-1	.	CASSQDPTGGNTEAFF	TGCGCCAGCAGCCAAGATCCCACAGGGGGAAACACTGAAGCTTTCTTT
.	TRBV12-3/TRBV12-4	TRBJ1-3	.	CASSFYSAGNTIYF	TGTGCCAGCAGTTTTTACAGCGCTGGAAACACCATATATTTT
.	TRBV7-2	TRBJ2-1	.	CASSLITSSYNEQFF	TGTGCCAGCAGCTTAATCACCAGCTCCTACAATGAGCAGTTCTTC
.	TRBV18	TRBJ1-1	.	CASSPLEGLNTEAFF	TGTGCCAGCTCACCACTAGAGGGACTGAACACTGAAGCTTTCTTT
.	TRBV28	TRBJ2-4	.	CASSLTGDLNIQYF	TGTGCCAGCAGTTTAACGGGAGATTTGAACATTCAGTACTTC
.	TRBV12-5	TRBJ2-7	.	CASGLRRAEQYF	TGTGCTAGTGGTTTGCGAAGGGCCGAGCAGTACTTC
TRBD2	TRBV12-3/TRBV12-4	TRBJ2-7	.	CASSLGGDYYEQYF	TGTGCCAGCAGTCTGGGGGGGGATTACTACGAGCAGTACTTC
.	TRBV2	TRBJ1-5	many	CASSPGARQPQHF	TGTGCCAGCTCGCCGGGGGCCAGGCAGCCCCAGCATTTT
.	TRBV6-2/TRBV6-3	TRBJ1-1	few	CASSYSKGPNTEAFF	TGTGCCAGCAGTTACTCCAAGGGACCCAACACTGAAGCTTTCTTT
.	TRBV20-1	TRBJ1-4	few	CSASLQGLYEKLFF	TGCAGTGCTAGTTTGCAGGGCCTATATGAAAAACTGTTTTTT
TRBD2	TRBV7-2	TRBJ2-3	.	CASSSRRASSGRRDTQYF	TGTGCCAGCAGCTCCCGACGAGCATCTAGCGGGAGAAGAGATACGCAGTATTTT
.	TRBV7-2	TRBJ2-1	.	CASGGIRGSYNEQFF	TGTGCCAGCGGGGGTATTAGGGGCTCCTACAATGAGCAGTTCTTC
.	TRBV5-1	TRBJ2-7	.	CASSPPGSLYEQYF	TGCGCCAGCAGCCCCCCGGGAAGCTTATACGAGCAGTACTTC
TRBD2	TRBV7-8	TRBJ2-2	.	CASSKTSGVYTGELFF	TGTGCCAGCAGCAAGACTAGCGGGGTATACACCGGGGAGCTGTTTTTT
TRBD2	TRBV29-1	TRBJ2-1	once	CSVEGSSGRNNEQFF	TGCAGCGTTGAAGGATCTAGCGGGAGGAACAATGAGCAGTTCTTC
TRBD2	TRBV27	TRBJ2-1	.	CASSFKREHNEQFF	TGTGCCAGCAGTTTCAAGCGGGAGCACAATGAGCAGTTCTTC
.	TRBV7-6	TRBJ1-5	few	CASSLGNRDSNQPQHF	TGTGCCAGCAGCTTAGGGAACAGGGATAGCAATCAGCCCCAGCATTTT
.	TRBV5-6	TRBJ2-7	.	CASSLGHGLSYEQYF	TGTGCCAGCAGCTTGGGCCACGGCCTCTCCTACGAGCAGTACTTC
.	TRBV3-1	TRBJ1-4	many	CASSQVAGILFF	TGTGCCAGCAGCCAAGTCGCGGGGATACTGTTTTTT